Each of the 25 T cell receptor beta chains below was sequenced from the same sample in a study of T cells after yellow fever vaccination. MiXCR, run by TCRdb on the 5' RACE reads, gives a single entry per CDR3 protein. The repertoire includes about 260,000 distinct CDR3 sequences, roughly 13% of them detected once, and less than 0.55% sits in the top ten. The starting material was CD4+ T cells sorted from PBMCs, obtained 45 days after the yellow fever booster vaccination. Source of these receptors: a man in his thirties or forties who received the YFV17D yellow fever vaccine.

The CDR3 reads CASSQVSGRAFF. The CDR3 DNA is TGCGCCAGCAGCCAAGTCTCGGGACGGGCTTTCTTT. The chain is built from TRBV4-3 and TRBJ1-1; possibly TRBD1 for D (5 bases). V shed 1 base and J shed 11 bases, with 11 bases lying between them. CDR1 and CDR2 (germline): LGHNA, YSLEER. The CDR3 consists of 12 residues.

This clonotype was counted between two and nine times. V gene TRBV15 combines with J gene TRBJ1-2; D gene ambiguous. The V gene lost 0 bases and the J gene lost 0 bases, with 11 bases spanning the gap. The CDR3 has 16 residues. Germline CDR1 reads LNHNV; CDR2 reads YYDKDF (reference sequence). CDR3: CATSRDNMATNYGYTF. The CDR3 coding sequence is TGTGCCACCAGCAGAGATAATATGGCAACTAACTATGGCTACACCTTC.

This chain connects TRBV2 to TRBJ1-5; possible D gene TRBD1, 5 bases. The CDR3 length is 11 residues. Germline lookup yields CDR1 SNHLY and CDR2 FYNNEI. The V and J ends lost 8 bases and 6 bases respectively, with 8 bases between them. The CDR3 loop reads CASGGLQPQHF. The CDR3 bases are TGTGCCAGCGGGGGTCTTCAGCCCCAGCATTTT.

There are a few counts of this clonotype. The V gene is TRBV20-1, the J gene TRBJ2-5; D not resolved. V shed 3 bases and J shed 0 bases, with 8 bases lying between them. Per the germline V gene, CDR1 is DFQATT and CDR2 is SNEGSKA (reference sequence). The CDR3 spans 13 residues. CDR3 in amino acids: CSASISYQETQYF. The CDR3 nucleotides read TGCAGTGCTAGTATCAGCTACCAAGAGACCCAGTACTTC.

This rearrangement joins TRBV27 to TRBJ2-1, with D tentatively TRBD1 (5 bases). V shed 5 bases and J shed 0 bases, with 8 bases lying between them. The CDR3 length is 14 residues. Germline loops: CDR1 MNHEY, CDR2 SMNVEV (reference sequence). As DNA, the CDR3 is TGTGCCAGCAGTGGGGCGGTCTCCTACAATGAGCAGTTCTTC. This encodes CASSGAVSYNEQFF.

In regard to this clonotype: This may stem from a read error, because a much larger clone lies one nucleotide away. The chain couples TRBV6-2 or TRBV6-3 to TRBJ1-1, with D possibly being TRBD1 (5 bases). CDR1 MNHEY and CDR2 SVGEGT come from the germline V gene. This CDR3 is 13 amino acids long. The CDR3 nucleotides are TGTGCCAGAAGTTATACAGGCTCGGCTGAAGCTTTCTTT. Protein sequence: CARSYTGSAEAFF.

The rearrangement uses TRBV10-3 and TRBJ2-5, with TRBD2 matching over 7 bases. Germline V gene sequence: CDR1 ENHRY, CDR2 SYGVKD. The CDR3 is made up of 13 amino acids. J lost 5 bases, V lost 2 bases, and 2 bases had no gene match. The CDR3 DNA sequence: TGTGCCATCAGTGAGGGGACTACGGAGACCCAGTACTTC. Amino acids: CAISEGTTETQYF.

This clonotype was picked up a small number of times. The chain employs TRBV20-1 and TRBJ1-3; 8 bases align to TRBD1. CDR3 length equals 13 residues. After removal of 7 bases from V and 4 bases from J, the junction contained 6 bases not matched to a gene. The germline gives CDR1 DFQATT, CDR2 SNEGSKA (reference sequence). CDR3 in amino acids: CSVSQGAGNTIYF. CDR3 DNA sequence: TGCAGTGTTAGTCAGGGGGCAGGAAACACCATATATTTT.

This clonotype came up many times. The chain uses TRBV15 and TRBJ2-1; D is unresolved. CDR1 and CDR2 from the germline V gene are LNHNV and YYDKDF (reference sequence). The CDR3 runs 15 residues. With 1 base removed from V and 3 bases from J, the gap between germline ends came to 10 bases. The CDR3 coding sequence is TGTGCCACCAGCAGAGTCGGGTCAAGCTACAATGAGCAGTTCTTC. Translation gives CATSRVGSSYNEQFF.

This clonotype was seen a handful of times. The chain is built from TRBV4-3 and TRBJ2-1; D gene unclear. Germline CDR1 and CDR2: LGHNA and YSLEER. This CDR3 has 15 amino acids. V was shortened by 0 bases and J by 4 bases, with 10 bases between the two germline ends. The CDR3 sequence: CASSQERVGYNEQFF. The DNA of the CDR3 is TGCGCCAGCAGCCAAGAACGCGTGGGATACAATGAGCAGTTCTTC.

This clonotype was recorded many times. The J gene is TRBJ2-2, the V gene TRBV24-1; perhaps TRBD2 as D (6 bases). In germline, CDR1 is KGHDR, CDR2 SFDVKD. The CDR3 sequence is 14 residues long. Trimming left V 7 bases short and J 1 base short, with 9 bases between. The DNA for the CDR3 is TGTGCCACCAGCCAAGCGGGGAACACCGGGGAGCTGTTTTTT. Translation: CATSQAGNTGELFF.

This clonotype was detected only a few times. The chain uses TRBV4-2 and TRBJ2-1, with 8 bases matching TRBD1. This CDR3 has 14 amino acids. Germline lookup yields CDR1 LGHNA and CDR2 YNFKEQ. J was trimmed by 7 bases and V by 2 bases; bases with no gene match: 4. The CDR3 coding sequence is TGTGCCAGCAGCCAACTACAGGGGGGAAATGAGCAGTTCTTC. Translating it yields CASSQLQGGNEQFF.

This clonotype has more than one count but fewer than ten. The chain has TRBV12-3 or TRBV12-4 and TRBJ2-1; 9 nucleotides align to TRBD1. The CDR3 length is 13 residues. J lost 8 bases, V lost 9 bases, and 8 bases had no gene match. The CDR3 loop reads CASTGGIGDEQFF. In DNA, the CDR3 is TGTGCCAGTACAGGGGGCATTGGGGATGAGCAGTTCTTC.

This clonotype was seen more than once but under ten times. The chain recombines TRBV20-1 with TRBJ2-4, with 7 bases matching TRBD1. In germline, CDR1 is DFQATT, CDR2 SNEGSKA (reference sequence). The V and J ends lost 8 bases and 0 bases, in that order; junction bases with no gene match: 4. CDR3 length: 13 amino acids. The CDR3 DNA sequence: TGCAGTACCCACAGGGGAGCCAAAAACATTCAGTACTTC. It encodes CSTHRGAKNIQYF.

There are a few counts of this clonotype. V usage is TRBV12-3 or TRBV12-4 and J usage is TRBJ2-1; 10 bases agree with TRBD1. The J segment lost 1 base and the V segment lost 2 bases, leaving 5 bases of the junction unmatched. This CDR3 has 17 amino acids. Here the CDR3 reads CASSLRQGAKSYNEQFF. CDR3 in DNA: TGTGCCAGCAGTTTACGACAGGGGGCGAAGTCCTACAATGAGCAGTTCTTC.

In this sample, this clonotype turned up a few times. The genes are TRBV4-2 and TRBJ2-3; D is undetermined. Between the trimmed V and J ends, which lost 1 base and 2 bases, there was a span of 7 bases. The length of the CDR3 is 14 residues. In germline, CDR1 is LGHNA, CDR2 YNFKEQ. CDR3 coding DNA: TGTGCCAGCAGCCAAGTCCCTGACACAGATACGCAGTATTTT. Translated: CASSQVPDTDTQYF.

This clonotype was counted ten times or more. The chain is built from TRBV7-2 and TRBJ2-5; no reliable D call. The germline V and J ends were trimmed by 0 bases and 1 base, with 3 bases remaining between them. Germline V lookup: CDR1 SGHTA, CDR2 FQGNSA. The CDR3 spans 13 residues. In nucleotides, the CDR3 is TGTGCCAGCAGCTTAGCTTTCCAAGAGACCCAGTACTTC. The encoded protein is CASSLAFQETQYF.

There are a few counts of this clonotype. CDR3 in DNA: TGTGCCAGCTCAGCACAGGGAAATGGCTACACCTTC. As protein: CASSAQGNGYTF. The genes are TRBV18 and TRBJ1-2, with D possibly being TRBD1 (6 bases). The germline gives CDR1 KGHSH, CDR2 LQKENI. Trimming shortened V by 5 bases and J by 6 bases, and 10 bases separated the two germline ends. This CDR3 has 12 residues.

The J gene is TRBJ2-1, the V gene TRBV5-1; D is uncertain. The germline CDR1 and CDR2 sequences are SGHRS and YFSETQ. V was clipped by 3 bases and J by 8 bases, with 12 bases between them. The CDR3 covers 13 residues. The chain's CDR3 is CASSSESRYEQFF. The CDR3, as DNA: TGCGCCAGCAGCTCGGAAAGTCGATATGAGCAGTTCTTC.

V gene TRBV30 combines with J gene TRBJ2-5, with D uncertain. The CDR3 loop spans 13 amino acids. Trimming pared 1 base from V and 4 bases from J, leaving 10 bases between. Germline CDR1 reads GTSNPN; CDR2 reads SVGIG (reference sequence). CDR3 region: CAWSGIARETQYF. DNA for the CDR3: TGTGCCTGGAGTGGTATAGCTCGAGAGACCCAGTACTTC.

Ten or more counts support this clonotype. V usage is TRBV9 and J usage is TRBJ2-2; 8 positions agree with TRBD1. CDR1 and CDR2 (germline): SGDLS, YYNGEE. The CDR3 runs 16 residues. The J segment lost 4 bases and the V segment lost 0 bases, leaving 5 bases of the junction unmatched. Here the CDR3 DNA reads TGTGCCAGCAGCGTAGGGACAGGGATACGCACCGGGGAGCTGTTTTTT. Its protein is CASSVGTGIRTGELFF.

There are a few counts of this clonotype. The chain employs TRBV30 and TRBJ1-1, with D unclear. Germline-derived CDR1 and CDR2 are GTSNPN and SVGIG (reference sequence). The CDR3 sequence is 10 residues long. Deletions cut 1 base from V and 11 bases from J, with 8 bases between. As DNA, the CDR3 is TGTGCCTGGAGTGGTAGGAGTGCTTTCTTT. It translates to CAWSGRSAFF.

The chain carries TRBV20-1 and TRBJ2-1, with a tentative D call TRBD2 (5 bases). The germline gives CDR1 DFQATT, CDR2 SNEGSKA (reference sequence). The CDR3 is made up of 13 amino acids. Trimming removed 2 bases at V and 10 bases at J, with 15 bases between. CDR3 protein: CSARFSSNQEQFF. CDR3 sequence (DNA): TGCAGTGCTAGATTCTCTAGCAATCAAGAGCAGTTCTTC.

This clonotype showed up just a few times. V is TRBV7-9 and J is TRBJ2-5, with D hard to call. The germline V and J ends were trimmed by 2 bases and 4 bases, with 11 bases remaining between them. Germline lookup yields CDR1 SEHNR and CDR2 FQNEAQ (reference sequence). CDR3 size: 14 residues. DNA of the CDR3: TGTGCCAGCAGCTTACGGACGTTAGTAGAGACCCAGTACTTC. This translates into CASSLRTLVETQYF.

The table lists this clonotype with a few counts. The rearrangement links TRBV7-8 to TRBJ2-1; D possibly uses TRBD1 or TRBD2 (5 bases each). Trimming cost V 5 bases and J 4 bases, with 21 bases left between them. Germline CDR1 is SGHVS and CDR2 is FQNEAQ. CDR3 length: 17 residues. The DNA for the CDR3 is TGTGCCAGCAGCCATTACCGGGCCCGGGGCCCTTACAATGAGCAGTTCTTC. Translation gives CASSHYRARGPYNEQFF.